Listed below are T cell receptor beta chains from one sample, sequenced in a study of Graves' ophthalmopathy and Graves' hyperthyroidism. Using its own MiXCR run on the multiplex PCR reads, TCRdb lists one record per CDR3 protein. The sample records 580,000 or so distinct CDR3 sequences, roughly 40% being singletons. Sample: peripheral blood or thyroid tissue (not recorded which). All receptors come from an adult man with Graves' hyperthyroidism. Both conserved end residues are part of each CDR3. The D gene is left open where the match is weak. Clone size is stated in some rows and not others, as once, few, many or a class when expanded.

cdr3_nt cdr3_aa j_call d_call clone_size v_call
TGTGCCAGCAGCTCAGCTCGGGATTACTATGGCTACACCTTC CASSSARDYYGYTF TRBJ1-2 NA NA TRBV16
TGTGCCAGTAGTATAGCCCCGACTAGCGGGGCGTACACCGGGGAGCTGTTTTTT CASSIAPTSGAYTGELFF TRBJ2-2 TRBD2 few TRBV19
TGCGCCAGCAGCTGGGGACAACAGGGGAACGGAGCTTTCTTT CASSWGQQGNGAFF TRBJ1-1 TRBD1 NA TRBV5-1
TGCGCCAGCAGCCGAGGACTAGAGCAGACTTATGGCTACACCTTC CASSRGLEQTYGYTF TRBJ1-2 NA NA TRBV4-3
TGTGCCAGCAGTAGACAAACTAGCGGGCCGAGCACAGATACGCAGTATTTT CASSRQTSGPSTDTQYF TRBJ2-3 TRBD2 NA TRBV25-1
TGTGCCAGTAGTATGGACTACTACGAGCAGTACTTC CASSMDYYEQYF TRBJ2-7 NA NA TRBV19
TGTGCCAGCAGCCACACCCACCTACACGGGTTCTCCTACGAGCAGTACTTC CASSHTHLHGFSYEQYF TRBJ2-7 NA NA TRBV7-8
TGTGCCAGCAGCTTAATGGGGGATACGCAGTATTTT CASSLMGDTQYF TRBJ2-3 NA many TRBV7-3
TGTGCCAGCACCAATTATTTGGGGTTCACCGGGGAGCTGTTTTTT CASTNYLGFTGELFF TRBJ2-2 NA few TRBV7-8
TGTGCCAGCAGCTTAGGGGGGACGGACGAGCAGTACTTC CASSLGGTDEQYF TRBJ2-7 NA many TRBV7-9
TGTGCCACCCCTCCGGGACAGGGCCACTATGGCTACACCTTC CATPPGQGHYGYTF TRBJ1-2 TRBD1 many TRBV6-1
TGTGCCAGCAGTTACCAGACAGGTCCTGGAAACACCATATATTTT CASSYQTGPGNTIYF TRBJ1-3 NA NA TRBV7-9
TGTGCCAGCAGCTTCCGGGGACGGTACTACGAGCAGTACTTC CASSFRGRYYEQYF TRBJ2-7 NA NA TRBV7-9
TGTGCCAGCAGGGGTACGACGACCGGGACAACGAACACCGGGGAGCTGTTTTTT CASRGTTTGTTNTGELFF TRBJ2-2 NA few TRBV14
TGTGCCAGCAGCTTGTACCGGGACAAGGGACCGACCCAGTACTTC CASSLYRDKGPTQYF TRBJ2-5 NA NA TRBV9
TGTGCCAGCAGCTTAGTGCGCGGAGACACAGATACGCAGTATTTT CASSLVRGDTDTQYF TRBJ2-3 NA NA TRBV7-9
TGCAGTGCTAGACTGGCAGTCGCAGATACGCAGTATTTT CSARLAVADTQYF TRBJ2-3 NA few TRBV20-1
TGTGCCAGCAGCCCAATTCAGGGAGGCTATGGCTACACCTTC CASSPIQGGYGYTF TRBJ1-2 NA NA TRBV7-9
TGCAGTGCAGGGGGACAGGGGGACCGTGGCTACACCTTC CSAGGQGDRGYTF TRBJ1-2 TRBD1 many TRBV20-1
TGCAGCGAGGACCAGGCCATCTATGGCTACACCTTC CSEDQAIYGYTF TRBJ1-2 NA NA TRBV29-1
TGTGCCAGCAGGCCTCGGACTATATACGAGCAGTACTTC CASRPRTIYEQYF TRBJ2-7 NA few TRBV6-6
TGTGCCATCAGTGAGTCAAGGACAGGGGGCAACACCGGGGAGCTGTTTTTT CAISESRTGGNTGELFF TRBJ2-2 TRBD1 many TRBV10-3
TGTGCCAGCAGTGAATTTACAGGGGCTCGCGGCTACACCTTC CASSEFTGARGYTF TRBJ1-2 TRBD1 many TRBV25-1
TGCAGTGCCTGGGACCGATCCTTGGAGACCCAGTACTTC CSAWDRSLETQYF TRBJ2-5 NA NA TRBV20-1
TGTGCCAGCAGCTTAGCGGCCGATCAAGAGACCCAGTACTTC CASSLAADQETQYF TRBJ2-5 NA NA TRBV7-2
TGCAGCGTTGGACGAGGGGCGGAAACTGAAGCTTTCTTT CSVGRGAETEAFF TRBJ1-1 NA many TRBV29-1
TGCAGCGTTGAAGGCGAATACCGGGACTCTGACTATGGCTACACCTTC CSVEGEYRDSDYGYTF TRBJ1-2 NA many TRBV29-1
TGCGCCAGCAGCTTAACAGGGATCCCGAACACTGAAGCTTTC CASSLTGIPNTEAF TRBJ2-6 NA NA TRBV5-1
TGTGCCAGCGTTGAACTGGCAGGGGCCTACGAGCAGTACTTC CASVELAGAYEQYF TRBJ2-7 NA NA TRBV25-1
TGCAGCTTACACAGGGAAAGCTATGGCTACACCTTC CSLHRESYGYTF TRBJ1-2 NA once TRBV29-1
TGTGCCAGCAGCCAAGTGGGGACGACCCACTTT CASSQVGTTHF TRBJ1-1 NA many TRBV14
TGTGCCAGCAGCTTAGATCTCTCAGGGACTAGCGGGGAGCAACAAGAGACCCAGTACTTC CASSLDLSGTSGEQQETQYF TRBJ2-5 TRBD2 NA TRBV7-2
TGTGCCATCAGTGAAAGAACTGGGGCTTACGAGCAGTACTTC CAISERTGAYEQYF TRBJ2-7 NA many TRBV10-3
TGTGCCAGCAGCCCCTACAGGGGGCAAGATGGCTACACCTTC CASSPYRGQDGYTF TRBJ1-2 TRBD1 NA TRBV7-9
TGTGCCACCAGGGGTATCGACTGGTACGAGCAGTACTTC CATRGIDWYEQYF TRBJ2-7 NA many TRBV6-5
TGCGCCAGTGGGAGGGCTAGCGGGGAGCTGTTTTTT CASGRASGELFF TRBJ2-2 TRBD2 NA TRBV10-2
TGTGCCAGCCGGAGGGGAAACACTGAAGCTCTCTTT CASRRGNTEALF TRBJ1-1 NA NA TRBV2
TGTGCCAGCAGATTACAGGGGGCGCCTATCGGGGAGCTGTTTTTT CASRLQGAPIGELFF TRBJ2-2 TRBD1 NA TRBV25-1
TGCAGCAGTTTCGGGACTAGCGGTGCAGATACGCAGTATTTT CSSFGTSGADTQYF TRBJ2-3 TRBD2 NA TRBV29-1
TGTGCCAGCAGCGTTGGGGCACTCTCATCGGATGAGCAGTTCTTC CASSVGALSSDEQFF TRBJ2-1 NA NA TRBV9
TGTGCCAGCAGTTTGGGGACCCAGAACACTGAAGCTTTCTTT CASSLGTQNTEAFF TRBJ1-1 NA few TRBV28
TGCAGTGCTAGAACAGGGGGGGCGAACACCGGGGAGCTGTTTTTT CSARTGGANTGELFF TRBJ2-2 NA few TRBV20-1
TGTGCCAGCAGTTATCCTGGGGAGGGAGAGACCCAGTACTTC CASSYPGEGETQYF TRBJ2-5 TRBD2 few TRBV28
TGTGCCAGCAGCTTACGATGGCGGGGGGACACAGATACGCAGTATTTT CASSLRWRGDTDTQYF TRBJ2-3 TRBD2 NA TRBV7-9
TGCGCCAGCAGCCAAGAACTAGCGGGAGATATAAACGAGCAGTACTTC CASSQELAGDINEQYF TRBJ2-7 TRBD2 once TRBV7-2
TGTGCCAGCAGCTTGGATCCGGGTGAAGCTTTCTTT CASSLDPGEAFF TRBJ1-1 NA many TRBV5-4
TGTGCCAGCAGTGAAACGCCCGCGTGGGGGACCCAGTACTTC CASSETPAWGTQYF TRBJ2-5 NA NA TRBV6-1